The T cell receptor beta chain under discussion was sequenced for a study of shared clonotypes between healthy human individuals. The naive CD8 subset, CD45RO-negative cells positively selected for CCR7, excluded terminally differentiated effector memory CD45RA+ cells. The CDR3 has 13 amino acids. The J segment lost 3 bases and the V segment lost 6 bases, leaving 7 bases of the junction unmatched. Germline loops: CDR1 SQVTM, CDR2 ANQGSEA. TCRdb keeps only in-frame clones here, not all; method: immunoSEQ multiplex PCR. Seen here are about 2,200,000 clones, under 95% observed once, and the top ten hold more than 1.5%.

The receptor was derived from a man younger than 35 in good health. Some clones in this sample may be carry-over from other donors' samples. The sequenced material came from naive CD8+ T cells from PBMCs. The V and J genes are TRBV29-1 and TRBJ1-1, with 7 bases aligning to TRBD1. This CDR3 is CSVLTRGDTEAFF. The CDR3, as DNA: TGCAGCGTATTAACCAGGGGGGACACTGAAGCTTTCTTT.